This T cell receptor beta chain is drawn from a study of blood T cell repertoires in COVID-19. At the level of the study: COVID-19 samples collected from the United States, Italy and Spain covered acute and convalescent phases. The analysed material was cDNA or gDNA that came from T cells, B-cell-depleted T cells, or PBMCs.

In the original analysis: Reference gene primer amplification gave nucleated cell count estimates. This table comes from immunoSEQ multiplex PCR, and its TCRdb copy is limited to in-frame clones, with some not included. Clone size and the V and J calls come from that table; the DNA yielded D and trimming. Among fewer than 250,000 clones listed, around 83% were seen once. CDR1 is LNHDA, CDR2 SQIVND, per germline (reference sequence). This CDR3 is 18 amino acids long. Unmatched junction bases numbered 12, after V lost 3 bases and J lost 0 bases. The sample was peripheral blood. The clonotype originates from a woman aged 50 to 60 with acute or convalescent COVID-19. This chain connects TRBV19 to TRBJ1-1, with 8 bases lining up with TRBD1. The chain's CDR3 is CASSIDRGRIRMNTEAFF. The DNA for the CDR3 is TGTGCCAGTAGTATCGACAGGGGTCGGATACGGATGAACACTGAAGCTTTCTTT.